These T cell receptor beta chains were read from a single sample in a study of early T cells in non-severe SARS-CoV-2 infection. TCRdb fed the 5' RACE reads into MiXCR, producing one record per CDR3 protein. The sample shows 25,000 to 35,000 distinct CDR3 sequences, under 5.5% of them seen only once. Sequencing used whole blood. The receptors were sampled from an adult who was a healthcare worker with PCR-confirmed SARS-CoV-2 infection or an uninfected control (not recorded which). Both conserved end residues are part of each CDR3. D genes are given only for firm matches. Clone size, where shown, is once, few, many, or a class for clones that have expanded.

CDR3	DNA	D	size	J	V
CASSVEGVETQYF	TGTGCCAGCAGCGTAGAAGGGGTAGAGACCCAGTACTTC	-	few	TRBJ2-5	TRBV9
CATSDQNTGELFF	TGTGCCACCAGTGACCAGAACACCGGGGAGCTGTTTTTT	-	few	TRBJ2-2	TRBV24-1
CASRESGGELETQYF	TGTGCCAGCAGGGAAAGTGGCGGGGAACTTGAGACCCAGTACTTC	-	many	TRBJ2-5	TRBV7-9
CASRAGTGDGYTF	TGCGCCAGCAGAGCCGGGACAGGGGATGGCTACACCTTC	TRBD1	-	TRBJ1-2	TRBV5-1
CSGNSGLNTEAFF	TGCAGTGGCAATAGCGGACTGAACACTGAAGCTTTCTTT	-	few	TRBJ1-1	TRBV20-1
CASSFWQGGTEAFF	TGTGCCAGCAGTTTTTGGCAGGGGGGGACTGAAGCTTTCTTT	TRBD1	hyperexpanded	TRBJ1-1	TRBV28
CASSLTSGGALETQYF	TGTGCCAGTAGTCTTACTAGCGGGGGGGCCCTAGAGACCCAGTACTTC	TRBD2	many	TRBJ2-5	TRBV19
CASSLAGTVNTEAFF	TGCGCCAGCAGCTTGGCGGGGACAGTGAACACTGAAGCTTTCTTT	TRBD1	-	TRBJ1-1	TRBV5-1
CASSLTLAQGSYTF	TGTGCCAGCAGTCTGACCCTCGCTCAAGGAAGCTACACCTTC	-	few	TRBJ1-2	TRBV28
CASSFRTSGSTDTQYF	TGCGCCAGCAGCTTCAGGACTAGCGGAAGCACAGATACGCAGTATTTT	TRBD2	few	TRBJ2-3	TRBV5-1
CASRTGGEQYF	TGTGCCAGTAGGACAGGGGGCGAGCAGTACTTC	TRBD1	-	TRBJ2-7	TRBV19
CATSDSPGGTLNTEAFF	TGTGCCACCAGTGACTCACCTGGTGGCACCCTGAACACTGAAGCTTTCTTT	-	many	TRBJ1-1	TRBV24-1
CASSQGVGYTF	TGTGCCAGCAGTCAAGGGGTCGGCTACACCTTC	-	few	TRBJ1-2	TRBV12-3/TRBV12-4
CASSLTPNTEAFF	TGTGCCAGCAGCTTAACACCGAACACTGAAGCTTTCTTT	-	-	TRBJ1-1	TRBV7-3
CASSPGGTSGGVYF	TGTGCCAGCAGTCCAGGAGGGACTAGCGGGGGTGTTTACTTC	TRBD2	few	TRBJ2-7	TRBV27
CASSVDITRLPDTQYF	TGTGCCAGCAGCGTCGACATAACCCGACTGCCAGATACGCAGTATTTT	-	few	TRBJ2-3	TRBV9
CASSAFPNSYNEQFF	TGTGCCAGCAGTGCCTTCCCCAACTCCTACAATGAGCAGTTCTTC	-	few	TRBJ2-1	TRBV25-1
CASSNRGATTNTLANYGYTF	TGTGCCAGCAGTAACAGGGGGGCGACTACAAACACGTTAGCTAACTATGGCTACACCTTC	TRBD1	few	TRBJ1-2	TRBV27
CAWSSPGTSGPADTQYF	TGTGCCTGGAGTTCCCCCGGGACTAGCGGGCCCGCAGATACGCAGTATTTT	TRBD2	many	TRBJ2-3	TRBV30
CASSFDLGLVTEAFF	TGTGCCAGCAGCTTCGATCTGGGCCTGGTGACTGAAGCTTTCTTT	-	many	TRBJ1-1	TRBV7-9
CVSSSGYSGMNTGELFF	TGTGTCAGCAGCTCCGGTTACAGCGGAATGAACACCGGGGAGCTGTTTTTT	-	few	TRBJ2-2	TRBV7-9
CASSQGPKETQYF	TGCGCCAGCAGCCAAGGACCCAAAGAGACCCAGTACTTC	-	many	TRBJ2-5	TRBV4-3
CASSRRTGGPYGYTF	TGTGCCAGCAGCCGAAGGACAGGGGGTCCTTATGGCTACACCTTC	TRBD1	many	TRBJ1-2	TRBV13
CASSEQETYEQYF	TGTGCCAGCAGCGAACAGGAGACCTACGAGCAGTACTTC	-	many	TRBJ2-7	TRBV6-1
CASSLARLSNSPLHF	TGTGCCAGCAGTTTAGCGCGGCTGAGTAATTCACCCCTCCACTTT	-	few	TRBJ1-6	TRBV12-3/TRBV12-4
CASSFLGGPPDTQYF	TGTGCCAGCAGTTTTTTGGGGGGCCCGCCAGATACGCAGTATTTT	-	-	TRBJ2-3	TRBV2
CASSDSRLVTSGYEQYF	TGCGCCAGCAGTGATAGTCGGCTGGTGACTAGCGGGTACGAGCAGTACTTC	TRBD2	many	TRBJ2-7	TRBV10-2
CASSVGDLISYEQYF	TGTGCCAGCAGCGTAGGGGACCTGATCTCCTACGAGCAGTACTTC	-	many	TRBJ2-7	TRBV9
CASSLGDTSNQPQHF	TGTGCCAGCAGCTTGGGGGACACTAGCAATCAGCCCCAGCATTTT	-	many	TRBJ1-5	TRBV5-4
CATQTGQSSYNEQFF	TGTGCCACGCAGACAGGGCAAAGCTCCTACAATGAGCAGTTCTTC	TRBD1	few	TRBJ2-1	TRBV12-3/TRBV12-4
CAISQGRPNTGELFF	TGTGCCATCAGTCAGGGGCGGCCGAACACCGGGGAGCTGTTTTTT	-	many	TRBJ2-2	TRBV10-3
CASRPMQGALPLYGYTF	TGTGCCAGCAGACCAATGCAGGGGGCCCTCCCCTTATATGGCTACACCTTC	TRBD1	many	TRBJ1-2	TRBV7-2
CASRTSGATDTQYF	TGCGCCAGCAGAACTAGCGGGGCTACAGATACGCAGTATTTT	TRBD2	many	TRBJ2-3	TRBV10-2
CASSPPKSGTEAFF	TGTGCCAGCTCACCACCCAAATCGGGCACTGAAGCTTTCTTT	-	few	TRBJ1-1	TRBV18
CASSWDSTTNEKLFF	TGTGCCAGCAGCTGGGACAGCACAACTAATGAAAAACTGTTTTTT	TRBD1	-	TRBJ1-4	TRBV6-6
CASSYGLAGDQETQYF	TGTGCCAGCAGTTACGGTTTAGCGGGGGACCAAGAGACCCAGTACTTC	TRBD2	many	TRBJ2-5	TRBV6-2/TRBV6-3
CAISEKGLNTEAFF	TGTGCCATCAGTGAAAAGGGTTTGAACACTGAAGCTTTCTTT	-	-	TRBJ1-1	TRBV10-3
CASSYLGFINTGELFF	TGTGCCAGCAGTTACTTGGGTTTCATAAACACCGGGGAGCTGTTTTTT	-	-	TRBJ2-2	TRBV6-6
CSAPGPFNEQFF	TGCAGTGCTCCCGGACCGTTCAATGAGCAGTTCTTC	-	-	TRBJ2-1	TRBV20-1
CASSNTGGDNEQFF	TGCGCCAGCAGTAACACAGGGGGAGACAATGAGCAGTTCTTC	TRBD1	-	TRBJ2-1	TRBV5-1
CASSYSGAGGPTGELFF	TGTGCCAGCAGTTACTCAGGAGCGGGGGGGCCCACCGGGGAGCTGTTTTTT	TRBD2	many	TRBJ2-2	TRBV6-5
CASSLRGTGANEKLFF	TGTGCCAGCAGCTTAAGGGGGACAGGTGCTAATGAAAAACTGTTTTTT	TRBD1	few	TRBJ1-4	TRBV7-2
CASSLVVGHIQYF	TGTGCCAGCAGCTTAGTGGTAGGGCACATTCAGTACTTC	-	few	TRBJ2-4	TRBV11-2
CASSLLSGELFF	TGTGCCAGCAGCCTACTCAGCGGGGAGCTGTTTTTT	-	many	TRBJ2-2	TRBV14
CASSQDRVGPDTQYF	TGCGCCAGCAGCCAAGATCGAGTTGGCCCAGATACGCAGTATTTT	-	many	TRBJ2-3	TRBV4-1
CSVETPYRGRETQYF	TGCAGCGTTGAAACGCCGTATAGGGGGCGGGAGACCCAGTACTTC	TRBD1	few	TRBJ2-5	TRBV29-1
CASSLGHVNQPQHF	TGTGCCAGCAGTTTGGGACACGTTAATCAGCCCCAGCATTTT	-	many	TRBJ1-5	TRBV28
CASSAQGREQYF	TGTGCCAGCAGCGCCCAGGGTCGCGAGCAGTACTTC	-	few	TRBJ2-7	TRBV5-4
CASSLGPGRTNSPLHF	TGCGCCAGCAGCTTGGGGCCTGGACGGACGAATTCACCCCTCCACTTT	-	-	TRBJ1-6	TRBV5-1
CASSLRSSYNSPLHF	TGTGCCAGCAGCCTTAGGAGCTCCTATAATTCACCCCTCCACTTT	-	many	TRBJ1-6	TRBV28
CASSDRDRVSDTQYF	TGTGCCAGCAGTGACCGGGACAGGGTGTCAGATACGCAGTATTTT	TRBD1	many	TRBJ2-3	TRBV6-6